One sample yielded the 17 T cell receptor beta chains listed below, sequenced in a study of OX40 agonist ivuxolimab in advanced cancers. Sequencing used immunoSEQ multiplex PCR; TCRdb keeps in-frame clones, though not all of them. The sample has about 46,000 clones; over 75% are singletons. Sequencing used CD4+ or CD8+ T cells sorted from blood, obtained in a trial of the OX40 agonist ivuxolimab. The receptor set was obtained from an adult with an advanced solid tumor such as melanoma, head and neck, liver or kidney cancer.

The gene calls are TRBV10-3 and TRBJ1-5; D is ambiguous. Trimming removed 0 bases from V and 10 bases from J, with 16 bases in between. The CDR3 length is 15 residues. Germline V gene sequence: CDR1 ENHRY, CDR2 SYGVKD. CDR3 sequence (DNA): TGTGCCATCAGTGAGTCGGGTGGCAAGAGAGCTCCCCAGCATTTT. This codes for CAISESGGKRAPQHF.

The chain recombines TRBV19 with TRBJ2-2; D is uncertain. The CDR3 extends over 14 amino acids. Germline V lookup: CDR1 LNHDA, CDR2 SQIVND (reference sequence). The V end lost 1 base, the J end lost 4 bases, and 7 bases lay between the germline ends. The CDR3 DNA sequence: TGTGCCAGTAGTATAGTGAGGAGCACCGGGGAGCTGTTTTTT. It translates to CASSIVRSTGELFF.

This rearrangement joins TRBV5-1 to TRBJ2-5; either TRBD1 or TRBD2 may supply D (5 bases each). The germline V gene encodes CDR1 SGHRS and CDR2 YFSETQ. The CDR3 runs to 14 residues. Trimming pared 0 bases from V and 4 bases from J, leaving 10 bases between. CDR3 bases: TGCGCCAGCAGCTTGGAGTCTGGGGGAGAGACCCAGTACTTC. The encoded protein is CASSLESGGETQYF.

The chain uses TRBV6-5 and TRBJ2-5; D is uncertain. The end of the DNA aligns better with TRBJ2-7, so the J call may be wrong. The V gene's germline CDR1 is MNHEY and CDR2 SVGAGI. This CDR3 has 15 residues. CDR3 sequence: CASSYSFDPSYEQYF. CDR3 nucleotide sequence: TGTGCCAGCAGTTATTCTTTTGACCCGTCCTACGAGCAGTACTTC.

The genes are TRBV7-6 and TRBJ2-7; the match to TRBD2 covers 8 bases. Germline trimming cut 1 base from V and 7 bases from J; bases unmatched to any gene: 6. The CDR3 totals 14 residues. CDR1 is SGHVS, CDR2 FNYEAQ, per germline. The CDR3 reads CASSLVSTGGEQYF. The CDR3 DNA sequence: TGTGCCAGCAGCTTAGTTTCTACGGGAGGGGAGCAGTACTTC.

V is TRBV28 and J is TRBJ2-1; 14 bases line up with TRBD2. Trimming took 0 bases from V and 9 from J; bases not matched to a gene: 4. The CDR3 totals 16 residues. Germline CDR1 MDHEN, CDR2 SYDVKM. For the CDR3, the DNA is TGTGCCAGCAGTTTATGGACTAGCGGGAGGGCCGGTGAGCAGTTCTTC. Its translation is CASSLWTSGRAGEQFF.

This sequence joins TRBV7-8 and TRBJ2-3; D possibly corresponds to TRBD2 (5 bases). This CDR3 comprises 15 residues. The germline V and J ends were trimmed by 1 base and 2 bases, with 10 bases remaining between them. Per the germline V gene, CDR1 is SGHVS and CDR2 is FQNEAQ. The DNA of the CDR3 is TGTGCCAGCAGCTTAGTAGCGACCGACACAGATACGCAGTATTTT. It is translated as CASSLVATDTDTQYF.

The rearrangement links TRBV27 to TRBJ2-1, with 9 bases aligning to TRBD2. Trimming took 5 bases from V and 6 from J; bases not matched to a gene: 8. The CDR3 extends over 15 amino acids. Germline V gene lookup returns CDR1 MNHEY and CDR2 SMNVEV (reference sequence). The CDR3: CASSRVAGVGNEQFF. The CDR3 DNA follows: TGTGCCAGCAGTCGTGTAGCGGGAGTGGGCAATGAGCAGTTCTTC.

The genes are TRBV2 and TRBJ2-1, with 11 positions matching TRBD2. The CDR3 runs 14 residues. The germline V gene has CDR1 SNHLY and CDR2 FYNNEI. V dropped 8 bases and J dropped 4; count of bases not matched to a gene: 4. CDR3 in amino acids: CASLIAGGYNEQFF. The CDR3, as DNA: TGTGCCAGCCTCATAGCGGGAGGGTACAATGAGCAGTTCTTC.

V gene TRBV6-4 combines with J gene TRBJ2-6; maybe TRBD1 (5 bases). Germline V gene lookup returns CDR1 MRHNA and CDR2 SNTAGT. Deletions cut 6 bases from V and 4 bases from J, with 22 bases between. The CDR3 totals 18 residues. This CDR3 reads CASRMRMTDLEGANVLTF. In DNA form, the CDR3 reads TGTGCCAGCAGAATGCGGATGACAGACTTGGAGGGGGCCAACGTCCTGACTTTC.

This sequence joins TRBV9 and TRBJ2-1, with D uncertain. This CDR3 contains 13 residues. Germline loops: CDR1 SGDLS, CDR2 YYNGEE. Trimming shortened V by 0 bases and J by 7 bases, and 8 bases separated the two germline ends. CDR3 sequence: CASSVGVANEQFF. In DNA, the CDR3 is TGTGCCAGCAGCGTAGGCGTGGCAAATGAGCAGTTCTTC.

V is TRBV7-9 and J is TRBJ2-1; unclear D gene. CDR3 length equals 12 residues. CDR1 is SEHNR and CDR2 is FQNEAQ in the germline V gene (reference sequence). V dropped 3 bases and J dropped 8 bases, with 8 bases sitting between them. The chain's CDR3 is CASSFLADEQFF. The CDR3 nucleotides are TGTGCCAGCAGCTTTCTCGCAGATGAGCAGTTCTTC.

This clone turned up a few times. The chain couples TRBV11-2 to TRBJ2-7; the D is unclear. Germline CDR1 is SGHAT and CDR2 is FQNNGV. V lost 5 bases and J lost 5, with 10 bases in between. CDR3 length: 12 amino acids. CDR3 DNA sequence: TGTGCCAGCAGCCCGGATTTGAACGAGCAGTACTTC. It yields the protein CASSPDLNEQYF. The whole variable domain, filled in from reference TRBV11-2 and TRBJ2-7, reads EAGVAQSPRYKIIEKRQSVAFWCNPISGHATLYWYQQILGQGPKLLIQFQNNGVVDDSQLPKDRFSAERLKGVDSTLKIQPAKLEDSAVYLCASSPDLNEQYFGPGTRLTVT.

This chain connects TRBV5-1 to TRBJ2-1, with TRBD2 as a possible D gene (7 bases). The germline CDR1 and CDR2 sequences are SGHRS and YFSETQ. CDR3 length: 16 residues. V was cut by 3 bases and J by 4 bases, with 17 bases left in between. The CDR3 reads CASSSGGQGLYNEQFF. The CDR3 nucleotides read TGCGCCAGCAGCTCGGGGGGCCAGGGCCTATACAATGAGCAGTTCTTC.

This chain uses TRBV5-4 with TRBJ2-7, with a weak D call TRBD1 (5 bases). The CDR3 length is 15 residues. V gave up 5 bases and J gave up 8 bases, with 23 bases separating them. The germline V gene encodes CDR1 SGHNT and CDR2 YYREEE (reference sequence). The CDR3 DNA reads TGTGCCAGCAGACTGTACAGGTCCCCACCTACGAAGCAGTACTTC. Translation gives CASRLYRSPPTKQYF.

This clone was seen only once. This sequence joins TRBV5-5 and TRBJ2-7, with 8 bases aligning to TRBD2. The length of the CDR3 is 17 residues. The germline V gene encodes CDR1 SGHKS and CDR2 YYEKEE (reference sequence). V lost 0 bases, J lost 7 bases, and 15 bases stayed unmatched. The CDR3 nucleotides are TGTGCCAGCAGCTTGGCCCGAGGGTCCCCGGGGGGGAGGGAGCAGTACTTC. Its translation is CASSLARGSPGGREQYF.

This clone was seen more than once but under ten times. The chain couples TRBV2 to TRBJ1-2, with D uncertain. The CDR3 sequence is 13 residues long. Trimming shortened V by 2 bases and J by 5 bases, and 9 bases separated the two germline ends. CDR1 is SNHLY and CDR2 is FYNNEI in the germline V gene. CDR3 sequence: CASSEKTTYGYTF. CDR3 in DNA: TGTGCCAGCAGTGAAAAAACGACGTATGGCTACACCTTC.